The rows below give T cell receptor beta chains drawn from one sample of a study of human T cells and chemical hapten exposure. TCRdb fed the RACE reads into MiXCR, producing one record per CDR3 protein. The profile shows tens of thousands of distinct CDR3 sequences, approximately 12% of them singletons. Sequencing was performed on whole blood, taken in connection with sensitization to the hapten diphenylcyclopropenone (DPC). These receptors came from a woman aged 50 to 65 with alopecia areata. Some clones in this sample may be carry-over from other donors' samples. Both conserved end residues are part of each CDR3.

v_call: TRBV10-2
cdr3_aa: CATKGLERGTDTQYF

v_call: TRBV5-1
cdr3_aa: CASSLGQNYGYTF

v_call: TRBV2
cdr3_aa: CASSFRDSGELFF

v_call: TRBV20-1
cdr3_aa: CSASASRLAYNEQFF

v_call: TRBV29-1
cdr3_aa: CSADPSSGSTEAFF

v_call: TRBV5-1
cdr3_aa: CASSEQGGSAEAFF

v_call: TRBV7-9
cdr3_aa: CASNRANSEQFF

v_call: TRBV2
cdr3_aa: CASSWALSYNEQFF

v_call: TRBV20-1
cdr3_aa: CSARGGAVNEQFF

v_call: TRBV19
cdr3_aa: CASTYPRGGTVNTEAFF

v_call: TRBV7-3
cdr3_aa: CASSLIGQGQETQYF

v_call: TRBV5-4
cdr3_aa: CASSLGTSGRFEQFF

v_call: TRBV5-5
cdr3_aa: CASSLGPLEATQYF

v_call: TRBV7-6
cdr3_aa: CASSLKGAGHNEQFF